This T cell receptor (beta chain) comes out of a study of T cells in Graves' hyperthyroidism and ophthalmopathy. Many counts were recorded for this clonotype. Its antigen is still unknown. Amplification of TCR beta CDR3 regions was performed using RNA transcripts as template. A first-round RT-PCR of the TCR CDR3 used the HTBI primer set. TCRdb used MiXCR to reprocess the multiplex PCR reads, holding one entry per CDR3 protein. The top ten clones hold over 35% of a sample with over 350,000 distinct CDR3 sequences, around 20% of them seen once. The study's findings and limits: In simple terms, a model built on 13 V-J features told ophthalmopathy apart from stable hyperthyroidism. Appearing also in blood were most of the thyroid clonotypes expanded above 0.001.

The diagnostic basis comprised clinical symptoms, serum thyroxine and TRAb, thyroid ultrasound and orbital computed tomography. The sequenced material came from blood. This receptor was taken from a man aged 18-30 years with Graves' ophthalmopathy.

The CDR3: CASSLRFMNTEAFF. The CDR3 DNA reads as TGTGCCAGCAGCCTGAGATTCATGAACACTGAAGCTTTCTTT. The chain recombines TRBV7-2 with TRBJ1-1; D unresolved. CDR3 size: 14 residues. Germline V lookup: CDR1 SGHTA, CDR2 FQGNSA. Trimming cost V 5 bases and J 0 bases, with 10 bases left between them.